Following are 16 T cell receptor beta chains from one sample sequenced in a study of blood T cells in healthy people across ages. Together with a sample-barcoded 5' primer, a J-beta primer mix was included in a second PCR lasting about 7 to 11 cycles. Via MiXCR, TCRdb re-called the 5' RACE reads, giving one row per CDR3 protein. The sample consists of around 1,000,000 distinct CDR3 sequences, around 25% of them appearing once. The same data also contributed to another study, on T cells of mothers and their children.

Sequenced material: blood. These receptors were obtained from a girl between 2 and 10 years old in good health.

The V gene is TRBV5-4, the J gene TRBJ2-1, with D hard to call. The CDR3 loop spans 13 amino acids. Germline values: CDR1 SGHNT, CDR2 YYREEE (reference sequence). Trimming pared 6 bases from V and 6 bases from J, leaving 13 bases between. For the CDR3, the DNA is TGTGCCAGCACCCGGGTAGACGGCAATGAGCAGTTCTTC. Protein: CASTRVDGNEQFF.

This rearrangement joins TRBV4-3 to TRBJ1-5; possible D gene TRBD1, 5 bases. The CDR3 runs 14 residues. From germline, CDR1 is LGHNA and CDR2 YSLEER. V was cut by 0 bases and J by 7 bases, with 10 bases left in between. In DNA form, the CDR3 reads TGCGCCAGCAGCCAAGATCGGGGGTTCCAGCCCCAGCATTTT. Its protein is CASSQDRGFQPQHF.

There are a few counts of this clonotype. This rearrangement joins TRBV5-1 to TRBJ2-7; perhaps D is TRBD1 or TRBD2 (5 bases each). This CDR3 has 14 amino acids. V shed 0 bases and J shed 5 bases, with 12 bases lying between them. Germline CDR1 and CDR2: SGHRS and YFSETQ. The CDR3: CASSLGFSGHEQYF. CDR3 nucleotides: TGCGCCAGCAGCTTGGGGTTTTCGGGGCACGAGCAGTACTTC.

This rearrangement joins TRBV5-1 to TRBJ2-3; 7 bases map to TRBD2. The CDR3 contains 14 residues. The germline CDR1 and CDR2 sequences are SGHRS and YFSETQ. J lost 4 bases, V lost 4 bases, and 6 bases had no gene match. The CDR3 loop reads CASSLWAGADTQYF. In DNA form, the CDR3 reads TGCGCCAGCAGCCTTTGGGCGGGGGCAGATACGCAGTATTTT.

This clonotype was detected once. The DNA of the CDR3 is TGTGCCAGCAGTTACCGCGGTTGGTTCGACGAGCAGTACTTC. As protein: CASSYRGWFDEQYF. The chain combines TRBV6-2 or TRBV6-3 with TRBJ2-5, with no clear D. The J call may be in error: the DNA end matches TRBJ2-7 better. Germline loops: CDR1 MNHEY, CDR2 SVGEGT. CDR3 length equals 14 residues.

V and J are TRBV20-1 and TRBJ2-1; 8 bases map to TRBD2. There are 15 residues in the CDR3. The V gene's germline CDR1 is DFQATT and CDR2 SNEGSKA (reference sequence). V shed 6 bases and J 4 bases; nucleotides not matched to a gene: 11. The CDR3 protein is CSAISAGVWYNEQFF. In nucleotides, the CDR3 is TGCAGTGCCATCTCAGCGGGGGTATGGTACAATGAGCAGTTCTTC.

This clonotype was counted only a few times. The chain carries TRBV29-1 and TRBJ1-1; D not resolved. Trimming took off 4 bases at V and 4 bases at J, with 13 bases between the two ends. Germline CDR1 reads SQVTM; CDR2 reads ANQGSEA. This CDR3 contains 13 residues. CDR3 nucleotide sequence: TGCAGCGTTGTGTCCAGGTTGGCCACTGAAGCTTTCTTT. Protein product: CSVVSRLATEAFF.

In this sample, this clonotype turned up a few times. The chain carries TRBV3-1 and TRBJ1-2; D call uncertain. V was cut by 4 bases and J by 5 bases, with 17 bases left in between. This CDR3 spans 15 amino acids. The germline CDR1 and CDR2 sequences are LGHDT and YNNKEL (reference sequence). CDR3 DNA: TGTGCCAGCAGCCCCACACTTCCTACCCGTTATGGCTACACCTTC. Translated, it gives CASSPTLPTRYGYTF. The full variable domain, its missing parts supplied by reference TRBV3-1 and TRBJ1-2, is DTAVSQTPKYLVTQMGNDKSIKCEQNLGHDTMYWYKQDSKKFLKIMFSYNNKELIINETVPNRFSPKSPDKAHLNLHINSLELGDSAVYFCASSPTLPTRYGYTFGSGTRLTVV.

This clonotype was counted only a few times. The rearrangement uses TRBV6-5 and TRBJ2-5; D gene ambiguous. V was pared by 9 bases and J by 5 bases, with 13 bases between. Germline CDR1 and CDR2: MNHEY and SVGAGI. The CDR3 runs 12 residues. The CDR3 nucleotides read TGTGCCAGTGGTAAAAGGGTTGAGACCCAGTACTTC. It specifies CASGKRVETQYF.

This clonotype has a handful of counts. Written as DNA, the CDR3 is TGTGCCAGCAGCCAAGGGTCGGGAGATTTTACAAATGAAGCTTTCTTT. Translated, it gives CASSQGSGDFTNEAFF. The chain is built from TRBV14 and TRBJ1-1; D is unclear. CDR1 and CDR2 (germline): SGHDN, FVKESK. There are 16 residues in the CDR3. V was clipped by 1 base and J by 7 bases, with 19 bases between them.

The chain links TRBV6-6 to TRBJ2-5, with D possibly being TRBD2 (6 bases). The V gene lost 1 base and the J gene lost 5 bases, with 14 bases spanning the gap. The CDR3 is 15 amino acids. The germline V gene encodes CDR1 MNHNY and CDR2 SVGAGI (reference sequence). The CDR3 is CASSYYRDSEETQYF. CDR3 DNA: TGTGCCAGCAGTTACTACCGGGACTCGGAGGAGACCCAGTACTTC.

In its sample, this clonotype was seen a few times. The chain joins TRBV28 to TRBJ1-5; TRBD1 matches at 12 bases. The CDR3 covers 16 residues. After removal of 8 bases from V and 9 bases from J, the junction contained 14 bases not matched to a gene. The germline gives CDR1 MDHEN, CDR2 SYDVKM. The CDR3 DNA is TGTGCCAGCGTACCTGACCGGGACAGGGGGCGGCGGCCCCAGCATTTT. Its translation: CASVPDRDRGRRPQHF.

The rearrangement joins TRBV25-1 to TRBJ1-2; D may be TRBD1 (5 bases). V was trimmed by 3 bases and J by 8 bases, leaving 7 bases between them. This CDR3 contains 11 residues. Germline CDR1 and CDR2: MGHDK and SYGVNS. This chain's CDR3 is CASSDRGGYTF. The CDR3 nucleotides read TGTGCCAGCAGTGACCGGGGCGGCTACACCTTC.

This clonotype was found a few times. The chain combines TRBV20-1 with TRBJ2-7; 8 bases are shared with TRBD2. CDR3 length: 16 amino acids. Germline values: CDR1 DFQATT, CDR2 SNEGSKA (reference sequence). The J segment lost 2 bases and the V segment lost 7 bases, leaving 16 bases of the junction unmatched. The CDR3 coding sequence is TGCAGTGTCGGAAAGGGGCTAGCGGGTTCGACCTACGAGCAGTACTTC. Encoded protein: CSVGKGLAGSTYEQYF.

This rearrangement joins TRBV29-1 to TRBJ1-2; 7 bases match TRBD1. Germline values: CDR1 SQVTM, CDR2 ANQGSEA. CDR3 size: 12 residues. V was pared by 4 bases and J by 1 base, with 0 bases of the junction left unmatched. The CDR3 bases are TGCAGCGTTGGGGACAGTAACTATGGCTACACCTTC. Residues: CSVGDSNYGYTF.

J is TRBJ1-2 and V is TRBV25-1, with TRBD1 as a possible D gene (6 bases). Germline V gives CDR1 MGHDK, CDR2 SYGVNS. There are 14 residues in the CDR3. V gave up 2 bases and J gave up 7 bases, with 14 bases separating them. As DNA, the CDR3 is TGTGCCAGCAGTGAAATGACAGGAGGGAGTGGCTACACCTTC. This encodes CASSEMTGGSGYTF.